The source of this T cell receptor beta chain is a study of CD8 T cells in Susac syndrome. RNA amounts of roughly 0.5 to 1 ug underwent reverse transcription with random hexamers. TCRdb analysed the immunoSEQ multiplex PCR reads with MiXCR anew, one entry per CDR3 protein. The sample lists just under 95,000 distinct CDR3 sequences; over 90% were seen once. The origin of this receptor is a human donor with Susac syndrome. Sample: CD4+ T cells from PBMCs.

As DNA, the CDR3 is TGTGCCTGGAGCTCGGGACCCACTGAAGCTTTCTTT. Amino acids: CAWSSGPTEAFF. V and J are TRBV30 and TRBJ1-1, with D maybe TRBD1 (5 bases). Deletions cut 3 bases from V and 4 bases from J, with 9 bases between. This CDR3 is 12 amino acids long. Germline-derived CDR1 and CDR2 are GTSNPN and SVGIG (reference sequence).